This T cell receptor (beta chain) was identified in a study of OX40 agonist ivuxolimab in advanced cancers. Background on the whole study: Ivuxolimab was an agonistic, fully human IgG2 monoclonal antibody directed against OX40 (CD134), a costimulatory receptor. Intravenous ivuxolimab was administered to patients every 2 weeks at six dose levels: 0.01, 0.1, 0.3, 1.5, 3 and 10 mg/kg. Among the roughly 50 dose-escalation patients, around 19 had hepatocellular carcinoma, approximately 15 melanoma, 9 renal cell carcinoma and 9 head and neck cancer. A male proportion of under 85% and a mean age of around 60 years, ranging from 23 to 79, were recorded for the dose-escalation cohort. Prior anti-PD-1, anti-PD-L1 or anti-CTLA-4 therapy was permitted, and about 40% of dose-escalation patients had received checkpoint inhibitors. Partial responses were achieved by three dose-escalation patients, of whom one had hepatocellular carcinoma and two had cutaneous melanoma. Peripheral TCRbeta sequencing aimed to test whether ivuxolimab altered TCR sequence diversity and caused clonal T-cell expansion. The paper describes the monotherapy dose-escalation part (N = 52 patients) of the phase I trial of ivuxolimab.

For sequencing of the TCRbeta CDR3 region, genomic DNA was extracted from the sorted cells. The immunoSEQ Assay was used to sequence the TCRbeta CDR3 regions. Here the immuneACCESS table is served through TCRdb, limited to in-frame sequences with V and J called. Missing clones are a known gap in these copies; in checked studies unresolved V genes cover under half, and the rest lacks a known reason. The sample includes about 76,000 clones, with over 75% observed a single time. The top ten hold around 2.9% of the sample. The trial excluded patients who had a history of autoimmune disease or who were on systemic immunosuppression. In every dose cohort, peripheral blood was drawn for TCR sequencing at baseline, cycle 4 day 1, and cycle 7 day 1. The samples were taken from a phase I, first-in-human, multicenter, open-label dose-escalation trial of ivuxolimab. Adults with locally advanced or metastatic melanoma, renal cell carcinoma, hepatocellular carcinoma or head and neck squamous cell carcinoma were enrolled in the trial. CD4+ and CD8+ T cells were sorted separately from peripheral blood before TCR sequencing.

Only a few counts were recorded for this clone. The antigen it recognizes is unknown. Per-nucleotide qualities are absent, and no much larger clonotype sits a single base away. General study outcomes and caveats: Which antigens the clonally expanded peripheral T cells were specific for was not determined. At doses of 0.1 to 3.0 mg/kg, clonal expansion of both CD4+ and CD8+ T cells in blood was seen between baseline and week 6. In the 0.1-3.0 mg/kg groups, partial responders had among the lowest normalized peripheral clonal expansion, particularly in CD8+ T cells. After ivuxolimab, CD8+ T cells had more expanded clones than CD4+ T cells on average. Low levels of normalized T-cell clonal expansion were also seen in some patients who did not respond.

A distance of 19 bases separates the germline ends of V and J, which lose 5 bases and 7 bases respectively. The CDR3 covers 15 residues, taking in both the cysteine and the phenylalanine. The read is trimmed to its CDR3 DNA, 45 bases read in frame from base 1. The germline V gene encodes CDR1 SGHTA and CDR2 FQGTGA. The TCR comes from an adult with an advanced solid tumor such as melanoma, head and neck, liver or kidney cancer. Sample: CD4+ or CD8+ T cells sorted from blood, taken in a trial of the OX40 agonist ivuxolimab. The chain is assembled from TRBV7-3 and TRBJ2-3, and possibly TRBD2, on 6 matching bases. The DNA is TGTGCCAGCAGCCCGGACCCCGGTCGGGGGAATACGCAGTATTTT. It codes for CASSPDPGRGNTQYF.